These T cell receptor beta chains were read from a single sample in a study of cytomegalovirus exposure and HLA in healthy donors. Data came from immunoSEQ multiplex PCR; TCRdb stores just in-frame clones and leaves some out. The sample contains about 160,000 clones, 84% of which appear only once. Sample: PBMCs. Every receptor here comes from a boy aged 2 to 10 in good health and CMV-seronegative. The CDR3 runs from the conserved cysteine through the conserved F or W. A D gene is named only where the DNA matches it firmly. A row's size may be missing; if present it is once, few, many or a size class.

NA,NA,TRBV6-5,TRBJ1-5,TGTGCCAGCAGGAACGGCGGATACAATCAGCCCCAGCATTTT,CASRNGGYNQPQHF
NA,NA,TRBV15,TRBJ2-7,TGTGCCACCAGCAGAGGGGATTACAGGGCCTACGAGCAGTACTTC,CATSRGDYRAYEQYF
few,NA,TRBV6-5,TRBJ2-3,TGTGCCAGCAGCTCCAGCAGGGGTACGCAGTATTTT,CASSSSRGTQYF
few,TRBD2,TRBV4-1,TRBJ2-3,TGCGCCAGCAGCCAAGTGGCTAGCGGGAGATCTACGCAGTATTTT,CASSQVASGRSTQYF
few,TRBD2,TRBV6-1,TRBJ2-5,TGTGCCAGCAGTGAAGCAATGAAGGGGGTAGCGGGATATGTGACCCAGTACTTC,CASSEAMKGVAGYVTQYF
NA,NA,TRBV12-5,TRBJ2-7,TGTGCTAGTGGTTTGGTAACAGGGTGGGCCTACGAGCAGTACTTC,CASGLVTGWAYEQYF
NA,NA,TRBV4-1,TRBJ2-7,TGCGCCAGCAGCCCACTGACAGGTTACGAGCAGTACTTC,CASSPLTGYEQYF
NA,TRBD1,TRBV5-1,TRBJ1-2,TGCGCCAGCAGCCCGCGGACAGGGGTTCTTTATGGCTACACCTTC,CASSPRTGVLYGYTF
NA,NA,TRBV5-1,TRBJ2-5,TGCGCCAGCAGCTTGGTCCCGGATGGAACGGGGGAGACCCAGTACTTC,CASSLVPDGTGETQYF
NA,NA,TRBV5-1,TRBJ2-1,TGCGCCAGCAGCTTGGGTAGCAATGAGCAGTTCTTC,CASSLGSNEQFF
NA,NA,TRBV4-1,TRBJ1-5,TGCGCCAGCAGCCAAGATCTTCGGGGGGATCAGCCCCAGCATTTT,CASSQDLRGDQPQHF
NA,TRBD2,TRBV27,TRBJ2-3,TGTGCCAGCAGTCTAAGATCCTCTAGCGGGAGTGCAGATACGCAGTATTTT,CASSLRSSSGSADTQYF
NA,TRBD1,TRBV5-1,TRBJ2-6,TGCGCCAGCAGCTTACGACAGGGTGGTTCTGGGGCCAACGTCCTGACTTTC,CASSLRQGGSGANVLTF
NA,NA,TRBV5-1,TRBJ1-1,TGCGCCAGCAGCTGGGGTGGGAGAGGCGACACTGAAGCTTTCTTT,CASSWGGRGDTEAFF
few,TRBD2,TRBV2,TRBJ2-5,TGTGCCAGCAGTGAAAATGTGTTGGCTAGCGGCTACCAAGAGACCCAGTACTTC,CASSENVLASGYQETQYF
few,TRBD1,TRBV6-1,TRBJ1-5,TGTGCCAGCAGTCACAGGGGTGGCAATCAGCCCCAGCATTTT,CASSHRGGNQPQHF
NA,TRBD1,TRBV19,TRBJ1-1,TGTGCCAGTAGTCGCCCGGAATGGACAGGGAAACGATCTGAAGCTTTCTTT,CASSRPEWTGKRSEAFF
once,TRBD1,TRBV4-1,TRBJ1-5,TGCGCCAGCAGCCAAGGGACAGGGGCCCAGCCCCAGCATTTT,CASSQGTGAQPQHF
NA,NA,TRBV7-8,TRBJ2-7,TGTGCCAGCAGCTTCGGGACTGCCACCTACGAGCAGTACTTC,CASSFGTATYEQYF
NA,TRBD1,TRBV5-1,TRBJ1-2,TGCGCCAGCAGTCTTGGGAGGACAGGAATAAGTGGCTACACCTTC,CASSLGRTGISGYTF
NA,NA,TRBV2,TRBJ2-7,TGTGCCAGCAGTCCTCAGACCTACGAGCAGTACTTC,CASSPQTYEQYF
NA,NA,TRBV5-5,TRBJ2-7,TGTGCCAGCAGCTTGGCCATGTATAGCCTTTCCTACGAGCAGTACTTC,CASSLAMYSLSYEQYF
few,TRBD1,TRBV6-5,TRBJ2-3,TGTGCCAGCAGAAGACAGGGGGTGGTAGATACGCAGTATTTT,CASRRQGVVDTQYF
NA,NA,TRBV28,TRBJ2-7,TGTGCCAGCAGTTTTTTTGCAGGGACCTACGAGCAGTACTTC,CASSFFAGTYEQYF
NA,TRBD1,TRBV5-4,TRBJ2-1,TGTGCCAGCAGCATAGGGACAGGGTCGGTCTATGAGCAGTTCTTC,CASSIGTGSVYEQFF
once,TRBD2,TRBV28,TRBJ2-2,TGTGCCAGCAGTCCCGGGACTAGCGGAACGAACACCGGGGAGCTGTTTTTT,CASSPGTSGTNTGELFF
NA,NA,TRBV29-1,TRBJ1-1,TGCAGCGTCGACAGGTCCGCGGCCACTGAAGCTTTCTTT,CSVDRSAATEAFF
NA,NA,TRBV6-1,TRBJ2-1,TGTGCCAGCAGTGATCCCCTATCGGGTCCCTCCTACAATGAGCAGTTCTTC,CASSDPLSGPSYNEQFF
NA,NA,TRBV5-1,TRBJ2-2,TGCGCCAGCAGCCCCCTTACCCCATCGGACACCGGGGAGCTGTTTTTT,CASSPLTPSDTGELFF
NA,NA,TRBV5-1,TRBJ1-1,TGCGCCAGCAGCTCCGGGCCCCAGGACAGTTTAACTGAAGCTTTCTTT,CASSSGPQDSLTEAFF
NA,TRBD2,TRBV9,TRBJ2-7,TGTGCCAGCAGCCCACGGACTAGCGGGGGTTACGAGCAGTACTTC,CASSPRTSGGYEQYF
NA,TRBD1,TRBV5-1,TRBJ1-1,TGCGCCAGCAGCTTACAACAGGGGAATGAAGCTTTCTTT,CASSLQQGNEAFF
few,TRBD2,TRBV2,TRBJ2-7,TGTGCCATCCTGGGGGAGCGGGACTACGAGCAGTACTTC,CAILGERDYEQYF
NA,NA,TRBV7-9,TRBJ1-1,TGTGCCAGCAGGGAGATGTCCCGGAACACTGAAGCTTTCTTT,CASREMSRNTEAFF
NA,TRBD2,TRBV4-2,TRBJ2-1,TGTGCCAGCAGCCAAACTACTAGCGGGAGCTACAATGAGCAGTTCTTC,CASSQTTSGSYNEQFF
NA,NA,TRBV11-2,TRBJ1-4,TGTGCCAGCAGCGTAAGCGGGGTATTGGGTGAAAAACTGTTTTTT,CASSVSGVLGEKLFF
NA,NA,TRBV5-1,TRBJ2-5,TGCGCCAGCAGCAGGACAGTTCAAGAGACCCAGTACTTC,CASSRTVQETQYF
NA,TRBD2,TRBV5-6,TRBJ2-7,TGTGCCAGCAGCGGACTAGCGGATGTCTCCTACGAGCAGTACTTC,CASSGLADVSYEQYF
few,NA,TRBV6-5,TRBJ1-6,TGTGCCAGCAGTTACCTCTCTACAGTGGCCCTCCACTTT,CASSYLSTVALHF
NA,NA,TRBV19,TRBJ1-4,TGTGCCAGTAGTATTGGGGGCGGCGGGGAAAAACTGTTTTTT,CASSIGGGGEKLFF
once,NA,TRBV5-1,TRBJ1-1,TGCGCCAGCAGCTTAAGAGGTGGGACTGAAGCTTTCTTT,CASSLRGGTEAFF
once,TRBD2,TRBV2,TRBJ2-1,TGTGCCAGCAGTCCCAGCGGGAGAGTCGATGAGCAGTTCTTC,CASSPSGRVDEQFF
NA,NA,TRBV6-5,TRBJ2-7,TGTGCCAGCTGGCAGGAGGAGGGCGGCGAGCAGTACTTC,CASWQEEGGEQYF
NA,TRBD2,TRBV4-2,TRBJ2-5,TGTGCCAGCAGCCACGGGACTAGCGGACAAGAGACCCAGTACTTC,CASSHGTSGQETQYF
NA,NA,TRBV7-9,TRBJ1-2,TGTGCCAGCAGCTTCTCCAGCTATGGCTACACCTTC,CASSFSSYGYTF
NA,NA,TRBV27,TRBJ1-1,TGTGCCAGCAGACTCCACCGGGGGGACACTGAAGCTTTCTTT,CASRLHRGDTEAFF
once,TRBD2,TRBV19,TRBJ2-4,TGTGCCAGTAGTATTAGCGGGAACAAAAACATTCAGTACTTC,CASSISGNKNIQYF
NA,NA,TRBV9,TRBJ1-2,TGTGCCAGCTCCCTTGGGGGGAGGGGCTACACCTTC,CASSLGGRGYTF
NA,NA,TRBV6-6,TRBJ2-7,TGTGCCAGCAGTTGGGAGTACTACGAGCAGTACTTC,CASSWEYYEQYF
NA,NA,TRBV6-1,TRBJ1-1,TGTGCCAGCAGTGATTTAGGGGGGAACACTGAAGCTTTCTTT,CASSDLGGNTEAFF
NA,TRBD2,TRBV11-2,TRBJ2-7,TGTGCCAGCAGCTCGCCGGGGGGGAATGGATACGAGCAGTACTTC,CASSSPGGNGYEQYF
NA,NA,TRBV5-4,TRBJ1-2,TGTGCCAGCAGCTTGGAGACAAGCCATGGCTACACCTTC,CASSLETSHGYTF
NA,TRBD2,TRBV6-1,TRBJ2-7,TGTGCCAGCAGTGAAGCGCGGGCGGGAGGGCCCGGGGGGCAGTACTTC,CASSEARAGGPGGQYF
NA,NA,TRBV4-1,TRBJ1-2,TGCGCCAGCAGCCAATGGGCTAGGGGTGGCTACACCTTC,CASSQWARGGYTF
NA,NA,TRBV19,TRBJ2-7,TGTGCCAGTAGTATCGGGCTAGCCAGCTCCTACGAGCAGTACTTC,CASSIGLASSYEQYF
NA,NA,TRBV5-1,TRBJ2-3,TGCGCCAGCAGCATTGGGGCACCTTTTGGCACAGATACGCAGTATTTT,CASSIGAPFGTDTQYF
NA,TRBD1,TRBV29-1,TRBJ1-5,TGCAGCGTTGCCGGGACAGGTTTGGACCAGCCCCAGCATTTT,CSVAGTGLDQPQHF
once,TRBD1,TRBV28,TRBJ2-7,TGTGCCAGCAGCTCGGGACAGGGCTCCTACGAGCAGTACTTC,CASSSGQGSYEQYF
NA,TRBD2,TRBV11-2,TRBJ2-7,TGTGCCAGCAGCACTAGCGGGAGGGCGTCCTACGAGCAGTACTTC,CASSTSGRASYEQYF